Each of the 14 T cell receptor beta chains below was sequenced from the same sample in a study of shared clonotypes between healthy human individuals. Libraries were prepared by immunoSEQ multiplex PCR; TCRdb keeps only in-frame clonotypes and omits some of them. The table lists over a million clones, about 80% of them singletons. The sequenced sample was memory CD4+ T cells from PBMCs. Subset described: CD45RA-negative fraction. These TCRs come from a man between 18 and 29 years old in good health. Some clones in this sample may be carry-over from other donors' samples.

The gene calls are TRBV7-3 and TRBJ2-1, with TRBD2 matching over 7 bases. The CDR3 loop spans 15 amino acids. Germline-derived CDR1 and CDR2 are SGHTA and FQGTGA. J lost 10 bases, V lost 4 bases, and 13 bases had no gene match. CDR3 protein: CASSSRSSGREEQFF. Here the CDR3 DNA reads TGTGCCAGCAGCTCCCGCTCGAGCGGGCGGGAGGAGCAGTTCTTC.

This clone has at least ten counts. The V and J genes are TRBV18 and TRBJ2-3, with TRBD1 as a possible D gene (5 bases). With 3 bases removed from V and 2 bases from J, the gap between germline ends came to 9 bases. CDR1 KGHSH and CDR2 LQKENI come from the germline V gene. CDR3 length: 14 amino acids. The CDR3 nucleotides read TGTGCCAGCTCACCGGGGCAGATCACAGATACGCAGTATTTT. Residues: CASSPGQITDTQYF.

The chain combines TRBV11-2 with TRBJ1-2; D gene unclear. Trimming shortened V by 2 bases and J by 10 bases, and 11 bases separated the two germline ends. The CDR3 spans 12 residues. The germline gives CDR1 SGHAT, CDR2 FQNNGV. CDR3 region: CASSLSATVYTF. CDR3 in DNA: TGTGCCAGCAGCTTAAGTGCCACAGTCTACACCTTC. Based on the CDR3 plus reference TRBV11-2 and TRBJ1-2, the full variable domain is EAGVAQSPRYKIIEKRQSVAFWCNPISGHATLYWYQQILGQGPKLLIQFQNNGVVDDSQLPKDRFSAERLKGVDSTLKIQPAKLEDSAVYLCASSLSATVYTFGSGTRLTVV.

This chain connects TRBV10-2 to TRBJ2-7; 16 nucleotides align to TRBD2. V lost 6 bases, J lost 7 bases, and 9 bases stayed unmatched. From germline, CDR1 is WSHSY and CDR2 SAAADI. The CDR3 loop spans 16 amino acids. The CDR3 DNA reads as TGCGCCAGCAGGGCTGGGACTAGCGGGAGGGCCGGTGAGCAGTACTTC. Protein: CASRAGTSGRAGEQYF.

This chain uses TRBV15 with TRBJ1-4, with D uncertain. V lost 0 bases, J lost 8 bases, and 10 bases lay in between. The V gene's germline CDR1 is LNHNV and CDR2 YYDKDF (reference sequence). This CDR3 has 14 amino acids. The chain's CDR3 is CATSRDGRYEKLFF. The CDR3 DNA is TGTGCCACCAGCAGAGATGGTCGTTACGAAAAACTGTTTTTT.

The chain links TRBV5-1 to TRBJ2-1; 10 bases fit TRBD2. Germline trimming cut 6 bases from V and 8 bases from J; bases unmatched to any gene: 8. This CDR3 contains 14 residues. Per the germline V gene, CDR1 is SGHRS and CDR2 is YFSETQ. In DNA, the CDR3 is TGCGCCAGCACTATGGCTAGCGGGAGCTATGAGCAGTTCTTC. The encoded protein is CASTMASGSYEQFF.

The gene calls are TRBV7-6 and TRBJ1-2; the D gene is possibly TRBD1 (5 bases). CDR1 and CDR2 (germline): SGHVS, FNYEAQ. The CDR3 length is 16 residues. V shed 5 bases and J shed 7 bases, with 23 bases lying between them. The CDR3 region has the DNA TGTGCCAGCAGCCCACAGGACACCCGGTTGGGGGGTGGCTACACCTTC. Translated, it gives CASSPQDTRLGGGYTF.

The chain combines TRBV29-1 with TRBJ2-3; 8 bases map to TRBD2. Looked up from germline, CDR1 is SQVTM and CDR2 is ANQGSEA. The V gene end was trimmed by 6 bases and the J gene end by 3 bases; junction bases not matched to a gene: 5. CDR3 length: 13 residues. This chain's CDR3 is CSVGGRKTDTQYF. For the CDR3, the DNA is TGCAGCGTGGGCGGGAGGAAGACAGATACGCAGTATTTT.

On this clone: Other DNA sequences within the sample encode an identical CDR3. The chain joins TRBV5-1 to TRBJ2-2; no reliable D call. Germline loops: CDR1 SGHRS, CDR2 YFSETQ. Trimming shortened V by 3 bases and J by 6 bases, and 9 bases separated the two germline ends. CDR3 length: 13 residues. The CDR3 here is CASSSQGPGELFF. The CDR3 DNA reads TGCGCCAGCAGCTCCCAAGGGCCCGGGGAGCTGTTTTTT.

The chain employs TRBV10-1 and TRBJ2-1; 12 bases align to TRBD2. Germline CDR1 WNHNN, CDR2 SYGVQD (reference sequence). The CDR3 extends over 16 amino acids. With V trimmed by 5 bases and J by 0 bases, 2 bases remained unmatched. CDR3 sequence reads: CASSLAGGRSYNEQFF. The CDR3 bases are TGCGCCAGCAGTCTAGCGGGAGGGCGCTCCTACAATGAGCAGTTCTTC.

The J gene is TRBJ1-3, the V gene TRBV6-8; maybe TRBD1 (6 bases). CDR1 is MNHGY, CDR2 SAAAGT, per germline. This CDR3 has 15 residues. Trimming cost V 5 bases and J 11 bases, with 22 bases left between them. CDR3 bases: TGTGCCAGCAGTATTGGCGGGACAAAAAAGGGCGCCATATATTTT. Residues: CASSIGGTKKGAIYF.

This clone was found a few times. The chain recombines TRBV6-1 with TRBJ1-6; no clear D. This CDR3 has 14 residues. CDR1 is MNHNS, CDR2 SASEGT, per germline. The germline V and J ends were trimmed by 2 bases and 10 bases, with 12 bases remaining between them. The CDR3 sequence is CASSEMPRESPLHF. CDR3 in DNA: TGTGCCAGCAGTGAAATGCCAAGGGAATCACCCCTCCACTTT.

This clone was found a few times. The chain uses TRBV5-1 and TRBJ1-1, with TRBD1 matching 7 bases. In germline, CDR1 is SGHRS, CDR2 YFSETQ. The CDR3 covers 16 residues. Germline trimming cut 3 bases from V and 2 bases from J; bases unmatched to any gene: 10. The CDR3 nucleotides read TGCGCCAGCAGCTCCCACAGGGGTACCCCCAACACTGAAGCTTTCTTT. This codes for CASSSHRGTPNTEAFF.

This sequence joins TRBV11-3 and TRBJ2-7; TRBD1 aligns across 8 bases. CDR3 length: 17 residues. J lost 0 bases, V lost 3 bases, and 10 bases had no gene match. CDR1 and CDR2 (germline): SGHNT, YENEEA. CDR3 nucleotide sequence: TGTGCCAGCAGCTTCCCAGGGGGCTTGACCCACTCCTACGAGCAGTACTTC. Translating it yields CASSFPGGLTHSYEQYF.